The present T cell receptor beta chain was sequenced within a study of blood T cell repertoires in COVID-19. The overall study: The analysed material was cDNA or gDNA that came from T cells, B-cell-depleted T cells, or PBMCs.

As originally analysed: Nucleated cell counts were estimated from reference gene primer amplification. Generated by immunoSEQ multiplex PCR, the TCRdb table keeps only in-frame clones and is missing some. The DNA was the basis for D and trimming; V, J and clone size are from that table. This table has under 200,000 clones, around four fifths appearing once. The Seattle site enrolled patients during active infection and followed them longitudinally. Sequencing was performed on peripheral blood. The TCR sequence derives from a man in his 60s with COVID-19, enrolled during active disease.

CDR3: CASSPRGGRGKSTEQYF. DNA of the CDR3: TGTGCCAGCAGCCCCCGAGGTGGCAGGGGCAAATCCACCGAGCAGTACTTC. This sequence joins TRBV7-9 and TRBJ2-7; weak D call: TRBD1 (6 bases). Germline loops: CDR1 SEHNR, CDR2 FQNEAQ (reference sequence). The CDR3 extends over 17 amino acids. V lost 5 bases to trimming and J lost 6 bases, with 26 bases between them.